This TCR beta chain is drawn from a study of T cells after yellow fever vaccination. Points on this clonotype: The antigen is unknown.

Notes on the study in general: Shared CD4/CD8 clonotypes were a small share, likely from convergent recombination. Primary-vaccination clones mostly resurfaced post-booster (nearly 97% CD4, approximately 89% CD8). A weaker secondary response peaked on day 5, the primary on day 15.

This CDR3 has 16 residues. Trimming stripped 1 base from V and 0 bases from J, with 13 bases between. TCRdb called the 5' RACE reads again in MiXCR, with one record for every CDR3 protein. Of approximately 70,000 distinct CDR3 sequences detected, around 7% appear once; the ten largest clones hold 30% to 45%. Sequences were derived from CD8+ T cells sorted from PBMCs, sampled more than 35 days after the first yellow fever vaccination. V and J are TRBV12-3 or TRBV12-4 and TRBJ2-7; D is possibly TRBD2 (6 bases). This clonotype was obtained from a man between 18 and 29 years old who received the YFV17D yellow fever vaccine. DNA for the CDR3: TGTGCCAGCAGTTTAGTTTGGGACTCGAGCTCCTACGAGCAGTACGTC. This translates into CASSLVWDSSSYEQYV.